This record concerns one TCR beta chain sequence. This entry is derived from a study of blood T cell repertoires in COVID-19. Study summary: Whether acute or convalescent, the COVID-19 samples came from the United States, Italy and Spain. In each case, the material was cDNA or gDNA derived from T cells, B-cell-depleted T cells, or PBMCs.

In the source study's methods: The assay estimated nucleated cells by amplifying reference gene primers. TCRdb's copy holds only in-frame clones and misses some; the assay was immunoSEQ multiplex PCR. V and J calls and clone size come straight from that table; D and trimming were deduced from the DNA. The profile shows under 200,000 clones, about 74% of them singletons. There are 12 residues in the CDR3. The germline V and J ends were trimmed by 7 bases and 10 bases, with 16 bases remaining between them. The chain has TRBV12-3 or TRBV12-4 and TRBJ1-2; a possible D gene is TRBD1 (5 bases). Sample: peripheral blood. This receptor was taken from a man between 60 and 75 years old with acute or convalescent COVID-19. Here the CDR3 reads CASTLDRSDYTF. In DNA form, the CDR3 reads TGTGCCAGCACCCTAGACAGATCCGACTACACCTTC.